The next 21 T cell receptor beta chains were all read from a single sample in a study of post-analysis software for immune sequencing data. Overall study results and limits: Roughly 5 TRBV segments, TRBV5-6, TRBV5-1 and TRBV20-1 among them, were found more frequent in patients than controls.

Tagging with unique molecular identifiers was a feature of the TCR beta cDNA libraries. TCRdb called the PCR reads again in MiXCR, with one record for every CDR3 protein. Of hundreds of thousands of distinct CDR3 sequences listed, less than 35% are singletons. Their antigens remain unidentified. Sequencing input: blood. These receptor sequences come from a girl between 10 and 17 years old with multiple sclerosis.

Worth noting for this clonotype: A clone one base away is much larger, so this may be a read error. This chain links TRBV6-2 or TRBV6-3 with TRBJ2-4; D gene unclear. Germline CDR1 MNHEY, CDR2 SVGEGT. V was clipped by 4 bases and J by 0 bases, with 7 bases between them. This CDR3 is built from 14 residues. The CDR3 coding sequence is TGTGCCAGCAGTTTCGACATAGCCAAAAACATTCAGTACTTC. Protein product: CASSFDIAKNIQYF.

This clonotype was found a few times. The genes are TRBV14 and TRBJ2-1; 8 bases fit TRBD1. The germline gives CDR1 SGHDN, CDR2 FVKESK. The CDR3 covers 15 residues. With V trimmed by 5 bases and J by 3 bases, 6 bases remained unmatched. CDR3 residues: CASSVRDRFYNEQFF. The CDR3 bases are TGTGCCAGCAGCGTGCGGGACAGGTTCTACAATGAGCAGTTCTTC.

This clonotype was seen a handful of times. In nucleotides, the CDR3 is TGCAGCGTTGAGAACCAGGGCACAGATACGCAGTATTTT. This translates into CSVENQGTDTQYF. V is TRBV29-1 and J is TRBJ2-3; D ambiguous. V dropped 3 bases and J dropped 1 base, with 8 bases sitting between them. CDR1 is SQVTM, CDR2 ANQGSEA, per germline. This CDR3 spans 13 amino acids.

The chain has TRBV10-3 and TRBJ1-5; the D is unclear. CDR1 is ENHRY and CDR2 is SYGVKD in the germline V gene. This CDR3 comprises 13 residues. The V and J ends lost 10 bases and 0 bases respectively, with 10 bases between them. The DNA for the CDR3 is TGTGCCACCACGACTAATAGCAATCAGCCCCAGCATTTT. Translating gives CATTTNSNQPQHF.

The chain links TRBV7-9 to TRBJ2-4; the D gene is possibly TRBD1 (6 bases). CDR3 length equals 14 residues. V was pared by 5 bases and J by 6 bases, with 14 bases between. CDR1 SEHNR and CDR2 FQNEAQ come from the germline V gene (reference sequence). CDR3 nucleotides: TGTGCCAGCAGCGATATGGGACACCCAAACATTCAGTACTTC. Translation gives CASSDMGHPNIQYF.

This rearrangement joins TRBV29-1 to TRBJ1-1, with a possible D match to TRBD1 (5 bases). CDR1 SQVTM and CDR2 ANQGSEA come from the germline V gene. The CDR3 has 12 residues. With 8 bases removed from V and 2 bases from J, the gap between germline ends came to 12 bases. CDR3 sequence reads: CSFMQGNTEAFF. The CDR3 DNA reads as TGCAGCTTTATGCAGGGTAACACTGAAGCTTTCTTT.

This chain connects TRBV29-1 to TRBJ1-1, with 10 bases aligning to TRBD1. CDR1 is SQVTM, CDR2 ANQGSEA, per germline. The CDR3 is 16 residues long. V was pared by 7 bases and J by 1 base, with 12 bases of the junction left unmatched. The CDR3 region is CSASGTGAAANTEAFF. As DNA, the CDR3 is TGCAGCGCCTCCGGGACAGGGGCCGCAGCGAACACTGAAGCTTTCTTT.

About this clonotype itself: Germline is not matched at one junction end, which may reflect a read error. The CDR3 spells CVSSQVALAGGSEQYF. In DNA, the CDR3 is TGTGTCAGCAGCCAAGTAGCCCTAGCGGGAGGGTCCGAGCAGTACTTC. V is TRBV14 and J is TRBJ2-4; 12 nucleotides agree with TRBD2. The tail of the sequence fits TRBJ2-7 better, so the J call may be wrong. The CDR3 length is 16 residues. From germline, CDR1 is SGHDN and CDR2 FVKESK.

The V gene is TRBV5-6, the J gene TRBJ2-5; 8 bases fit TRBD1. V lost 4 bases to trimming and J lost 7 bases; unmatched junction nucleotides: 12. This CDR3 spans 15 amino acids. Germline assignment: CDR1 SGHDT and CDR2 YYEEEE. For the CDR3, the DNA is TGTGCCAGCAGCCCGGACAGGGCCCCAAGGCGGACCCAGTACTTC. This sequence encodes CASSPDRAPRRTQYF.

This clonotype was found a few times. CDR3 amino acids: CASSLVSQDSAQFF. The CDR3 DNA sequence: TGTGCCAGCAGCTTAGTTTCACAGGATTCGGCGCAGTTCTTC. The J gene is TRBJ2-1, the V gene TRBV7-2; D perhaps matches TRBD1 (5 bases). V lost 1 base and J lost 12, with 16 bases in between. Per germline, CDR1 SGHTA and CDR2 FQGNSA. The CDR3 spans 14 residues.

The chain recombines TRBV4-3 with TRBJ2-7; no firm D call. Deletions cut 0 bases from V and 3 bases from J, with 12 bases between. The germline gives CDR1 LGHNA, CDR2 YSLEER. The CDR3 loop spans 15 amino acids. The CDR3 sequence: CASSQDPAPHYEQYF. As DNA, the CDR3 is TGCGCCAGCAGCCAAGATCCCGCGCCGCACTACGAGCAGTACTTC.

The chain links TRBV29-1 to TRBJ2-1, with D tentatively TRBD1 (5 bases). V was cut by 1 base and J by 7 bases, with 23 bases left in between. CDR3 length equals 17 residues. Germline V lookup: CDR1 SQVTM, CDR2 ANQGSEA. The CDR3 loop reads CSVEGGESIMGRNEQFF. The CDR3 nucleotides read TGCAGCGTTGAAGGGGGCGAAAGCATAATGGGTCGGAATGAGCAGTTCTTC.

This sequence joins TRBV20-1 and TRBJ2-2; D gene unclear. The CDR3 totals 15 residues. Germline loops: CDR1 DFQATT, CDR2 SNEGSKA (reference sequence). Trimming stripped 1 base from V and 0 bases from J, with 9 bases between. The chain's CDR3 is CSARGHRSNTGELFF. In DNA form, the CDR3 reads TGCAGTGCTAGAGGGCACAGATCGAACACCGGGGAGCTGTTTTTT.

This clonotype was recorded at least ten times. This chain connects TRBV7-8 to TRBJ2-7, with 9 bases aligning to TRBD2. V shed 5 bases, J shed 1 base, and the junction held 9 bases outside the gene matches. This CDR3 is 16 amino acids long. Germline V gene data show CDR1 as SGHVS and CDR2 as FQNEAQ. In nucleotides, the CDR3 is TGTGCCAGCAGCGGGGCGACTAGCGGACTATCCTACGAGCAGTACTTC. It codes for CASSGATSGLSYEQYF.

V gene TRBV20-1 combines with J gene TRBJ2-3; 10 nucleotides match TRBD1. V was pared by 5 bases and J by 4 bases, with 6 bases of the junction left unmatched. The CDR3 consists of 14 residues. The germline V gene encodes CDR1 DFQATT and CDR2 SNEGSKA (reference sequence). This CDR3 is CSAEGQGSPDTQYF. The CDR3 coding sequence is TGCAGTGCTGAGGGACAGGGGAGCCCAGATACGCAGTATTTT.

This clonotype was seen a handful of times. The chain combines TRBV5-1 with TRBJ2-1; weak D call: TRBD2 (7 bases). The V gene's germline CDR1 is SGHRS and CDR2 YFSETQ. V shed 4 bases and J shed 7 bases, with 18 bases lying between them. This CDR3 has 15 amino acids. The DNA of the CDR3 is TGCGCCAGCAGCCCGGGCGGGGGCATGTTTAATGAGCAGTTCTTC. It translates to CASSPGGGMFNEQFF. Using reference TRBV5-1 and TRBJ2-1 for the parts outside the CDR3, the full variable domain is KAGVTQTPRYLIKTRGQQVTLSCSPISGHRSVSWYQQTPGQGLQFLFEYFSETQRNKGNFPGRFSGRQFSNSRSEMNVSTLELGDSALYLCASSPGGGMFNEQFFGPGTRLTVL.

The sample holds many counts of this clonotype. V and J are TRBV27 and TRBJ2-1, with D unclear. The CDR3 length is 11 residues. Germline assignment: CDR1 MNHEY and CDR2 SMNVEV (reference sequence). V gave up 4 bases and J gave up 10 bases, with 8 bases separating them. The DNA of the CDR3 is TGTGCCAGCAGTTCTGGGCCAGAGCAGTTCTTC. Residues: CASSSGPEQFF.

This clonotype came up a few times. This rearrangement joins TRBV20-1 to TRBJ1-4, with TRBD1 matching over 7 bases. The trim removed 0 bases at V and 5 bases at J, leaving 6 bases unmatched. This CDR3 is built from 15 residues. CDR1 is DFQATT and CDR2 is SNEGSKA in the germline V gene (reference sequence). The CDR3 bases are TGCAGTGCTAGAGAAAGACAGGGTCTGAATGAAAAACTGTTTTTT. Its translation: CSARERQGLNEKLFF.

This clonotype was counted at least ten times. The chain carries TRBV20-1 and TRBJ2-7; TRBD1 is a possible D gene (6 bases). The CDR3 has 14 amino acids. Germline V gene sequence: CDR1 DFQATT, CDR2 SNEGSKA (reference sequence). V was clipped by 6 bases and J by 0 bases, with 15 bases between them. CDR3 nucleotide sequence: TGCAGTGCATTGGACAGCGTAATCTCCTACGAGCAGTACTTC. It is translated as CSALDSVISYEQYF.

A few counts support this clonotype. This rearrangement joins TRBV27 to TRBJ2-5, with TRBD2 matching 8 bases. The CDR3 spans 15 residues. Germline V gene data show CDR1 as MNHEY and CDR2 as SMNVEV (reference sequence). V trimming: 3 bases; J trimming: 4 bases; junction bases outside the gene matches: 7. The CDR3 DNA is TGTGCCAGCAGTTTTAGCGGGGAGGTACCAGAGACCCAGTACTTC. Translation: CASSFSGEVPETQYF.

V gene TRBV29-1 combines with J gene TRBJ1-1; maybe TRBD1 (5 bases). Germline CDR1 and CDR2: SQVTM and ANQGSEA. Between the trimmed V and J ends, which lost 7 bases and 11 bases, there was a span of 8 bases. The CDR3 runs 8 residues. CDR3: CSAWGAFF. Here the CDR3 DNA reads TGCAGCGCGTGGGGGGCTTTCTTT.